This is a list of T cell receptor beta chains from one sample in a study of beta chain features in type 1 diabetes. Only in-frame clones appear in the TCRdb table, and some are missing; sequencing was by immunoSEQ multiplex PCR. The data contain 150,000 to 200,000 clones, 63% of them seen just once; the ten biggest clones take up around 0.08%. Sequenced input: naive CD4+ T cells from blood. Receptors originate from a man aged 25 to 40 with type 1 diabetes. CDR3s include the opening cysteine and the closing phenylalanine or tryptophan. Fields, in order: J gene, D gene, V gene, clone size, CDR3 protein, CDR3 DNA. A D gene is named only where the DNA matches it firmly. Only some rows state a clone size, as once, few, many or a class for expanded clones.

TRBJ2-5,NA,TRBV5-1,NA,CASSWGGETQYF,TGCGCCAGCAGCTGGGGTGGGGAGACCCAGTACTTC
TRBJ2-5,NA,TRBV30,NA,CAWSAYRSYQETQYF,TGTGCCTGGAGTGCTTACAGGTCGTACCAAGAGACCCAGTACTTC
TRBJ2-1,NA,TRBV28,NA,CASNTVSYNEQFF,TGTGCCAGCAACACAGTTTCCTACAATGAGCAGTTCTTC
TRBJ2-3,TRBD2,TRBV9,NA,CASSPRTSVDTQYF,TGTGCCAGCAGCCCGCGGACTAGCGTAGATACGCAGTATTTT
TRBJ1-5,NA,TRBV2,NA,CASSEVGRNQPQHF,TGTGCCAGCAGTGAAGTAGGTAGAAATCAGCCCCAGCATTTT
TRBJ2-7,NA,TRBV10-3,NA,CAISETWGVYEQYF,TGTGCCATCAGTGAGACATGGGGGGTCTACGAGCAGTACTTC
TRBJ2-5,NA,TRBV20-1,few,CSARDWETQYF,TGCAGTGCTAGAGATTGGGAGACCCAGTACTTC
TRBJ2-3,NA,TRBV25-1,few,CASSQDSTDTQYF,TGTGCCAGCAGTCAGGACAGCACAGATACGCAGTATTTT
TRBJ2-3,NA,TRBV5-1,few,CASSPGTSTDTQYF,TGCGCCAGCAGCCCTGGGACTAGCACAGATACGCAGTATTTT
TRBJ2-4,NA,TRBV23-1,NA,CASSLGSLAKNIQYF,TGCGCCAGCAGTCTCGGTAGTTTAGCCAAAAACATTCAGTACTTC
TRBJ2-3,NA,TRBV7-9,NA,CASSSRGDFTDTQYF,TGTGCCAGCAGCTCCCGAGGGGACTTCACAGATACGCAGTATTTT
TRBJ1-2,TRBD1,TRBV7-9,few,CASSEGQGTNYGYTF,TGTGCCAGCAGCGAGGGACAGGGGACCAACTATGGCTACACCTTC
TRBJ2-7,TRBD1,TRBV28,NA,CASSSLGQGYEQYF,TGTGCCAGCAGTTCGCTAGGACAGGGCTACGAGCAGTACTTC
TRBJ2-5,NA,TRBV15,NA,CATSKSRTGQSFGGQETQYF,TGTGCCACCAGCAAATCAAGGACAGGCCAGAGCTTCGGGGGCCAAGAGACCCAGTACTTC
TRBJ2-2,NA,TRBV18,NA,CASSPQSATGISTGELFF,TGTGCCAGCTCACCACAATCAGCAACGGGCATCAGCACCGGGGAGCTGTTTTTT
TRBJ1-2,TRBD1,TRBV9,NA,CASSAPTGEAYGYTF,TGTGCCAGCAGCGCTCCAACAGGGGAGGCCTATGGCTACACCTTC
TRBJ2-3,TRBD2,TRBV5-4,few,CASRRTSGTFTDTQYF,TGTGCCAGCAGGCGGACTAGCGGGACATTCACAGATACGCAGTATTTT
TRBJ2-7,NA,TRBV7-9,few,CASRSDPQTYEQYF,TGTGCCAGCAGGAGTGACCCCCAGACCTACGAGCAGTACTTC
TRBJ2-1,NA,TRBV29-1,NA,CSVLRGASYNEQFF,TGCAGCGTTCTGAGGGGGGCCTCCTACAATGAGCAGTTCTTC
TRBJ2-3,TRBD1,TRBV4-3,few,CASSPGQGYTDTQYF,TGCGCCAGCAGCCCTGGACAGGGTTACACAGATACGCAGTATTTT
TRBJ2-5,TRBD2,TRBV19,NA,CASSGQAGYSGETQYF,TGTGCCAGTAGCGGACAAGCGGGATACTCCGGGGAGACCCAGTACTTC
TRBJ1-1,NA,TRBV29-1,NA,CSVARQSNTEAFF,TGCAGCGTTGCGCGGCAGTCGAACACTGAAGCTTTCTTT
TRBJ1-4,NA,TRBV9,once,CASSVTQGATNEKLFF,TGTGCCAGCAGCGTAACCCAAGGGGCAACTAATGAAAAACTGTTTTTT
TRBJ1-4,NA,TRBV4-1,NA,CASSQGLANEKLFF,TGCGCCAGCAGCCAAGGGCTGGCGAATGAAAAACTGTTTTTT
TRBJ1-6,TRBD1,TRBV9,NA,CASSGTGGDSPLHF,TGTGCCAGCAGCGGAACAGGGGGTGATTCACCCCTCCACTTT
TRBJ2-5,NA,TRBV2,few,CASSLQGGETQYF,TGTGCCAGCAGTCTACAGGGAGGAGAGACCCAGTACTTC
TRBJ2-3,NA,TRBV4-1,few,CASSPGSGGGTDTQYF,TGCGCCAGCAGCCCCGGATCTGGAGGGGGCACAGATACGCAGTATTTT
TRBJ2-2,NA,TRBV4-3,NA,CASSRDPLDTGELFF,TGCGCCAGCAGTCGGGACCCTTTGGATACCGGGGAGCTGTTTTTT
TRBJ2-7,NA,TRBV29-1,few,CSVGASSYEQYF,TGCAGCGTTGGGGCCAGTAGCTACGAGCAGTACTTC
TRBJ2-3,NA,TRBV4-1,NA,CASSQEKGRGTDTQYF,TGCGCCAGCAGCCAAGAGAAAGGGCGAGGCACAGATACGCAGTATTTT
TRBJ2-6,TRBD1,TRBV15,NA,CATSKGTGMSGANVLTF,TGTGCCACCAGCAAAGGGACAGGGATGTCTGGGGCCAACGTCCTGACTTTC
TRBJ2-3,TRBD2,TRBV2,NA,CASSGSGGPSTDTQYF,TGTGCCAGCAGTGGTAGCGGGGGACCTAGCACAGATACGCAGTATTTT
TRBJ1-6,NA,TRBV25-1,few,CASSDMTEYSPLHF,TGTGCCAGCAGTGATATGACGGAGTATTCACCCCTCCACTTT
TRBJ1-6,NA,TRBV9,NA,CASSVDGQPNSPLHF,TGTGCCAGCAGCGTAGACGGACAGCCTAATTCACCCCTCCACTTT
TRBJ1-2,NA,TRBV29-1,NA,CSVEEAGRANGYTF,TGCAGCGTTGAAGAGGCAGGGCGAGCTAATGGCTACACCTTC
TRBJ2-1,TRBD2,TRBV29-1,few,CTAGGYNEQFF,TGCACGGCGGGGGGTTACAATGAGCAGTTCTTC
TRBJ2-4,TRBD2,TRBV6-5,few,CASTRTSGDIQYF,TGTGCCAGCACTCGGACTAGCGGGGACATTCAGTACTTC
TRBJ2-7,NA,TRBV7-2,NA,CASSLGRGSSYEQYF,TGTGCCAGCAGCTTAGGGAGGGGGAGCTCCTACGAGCAGTACTTC
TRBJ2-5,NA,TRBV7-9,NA,CASSLAREETQYF,TGTGCCAGCAGCTTAGCCAGGGAAGAGACCCAGTACTTC
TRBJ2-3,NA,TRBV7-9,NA,CASGQGTDTQYF,TGTGCCAGCGGGCAGGGGACAGATACGCAGTATTTT
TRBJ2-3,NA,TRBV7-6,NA,CASSSELPSTDTQYF,TGTGCCAGCAGCTCAGAGCTTCCTAGCACAGATACGCAGTATTTT
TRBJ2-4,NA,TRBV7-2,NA,CASSSGRGRGSDIQYF,TGTGCCAGCAGCTCTGGGCGTGGCAGGGGATCAGACATTCAGTACTTC
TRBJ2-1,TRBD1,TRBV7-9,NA,CASRLSRDRHNEQFF,TGTGCCAGCCGCTTAAGCCGGGACAGACACAATGAGCAGTTCTTC
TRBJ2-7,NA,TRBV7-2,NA,CASSLGDVAYEQYF,TGTGCCAGCAGCTTAGGGGACGTAGCCTACGAGCAGTACTTC
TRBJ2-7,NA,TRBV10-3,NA,CAISEIEDEQYF,TGTGCCATCAGTGAAATTGAGGACGAGCAGTACTTC
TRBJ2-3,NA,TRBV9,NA,CASSVDPDSYTDTQYF,TGTGCCAGCAGCGTAGATCCGGACTCATACACAGATACGCAGTATTTT
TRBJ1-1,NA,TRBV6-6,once,CASSNRVEVTEAFF,TGTGCCAGCAGTAACAGGGTGGAGGTGACTGAAGCTTTCTTT
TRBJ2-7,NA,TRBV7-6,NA,CASSPQPQGTQYF,TGTGCCAGCAGCCCTCAACCACAGGGCACGCAGTACTTC
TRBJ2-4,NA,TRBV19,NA,CASSIKQNIQYF,TGTGCCAGTAGTATAAAGCAAAACATTCAGTACTTC
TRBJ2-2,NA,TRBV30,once,CAWRVNTGELFF,TGTGCCTGGAGAGTGAACACCGGGGAGCTGTTTTTT
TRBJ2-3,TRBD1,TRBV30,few,CAWGQGTFTDTQYF,TGTGCCTGGGGACAGGGGACGTTCACAGATACGCAGTATTTT
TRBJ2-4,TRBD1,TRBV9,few,CASSVAGGLPHF,TGTGCCAGCAGCGTAGCAGGGGGCCTCCCCCACTTC
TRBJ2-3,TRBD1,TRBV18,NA,CASCWTGHSTDTQYF,TGTGCCAGCTGTTGGACAGGGCATTCCACAGATACGCAGTATTTT
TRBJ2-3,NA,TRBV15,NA,CATSSLPLGADTQYF,TGTGCCACCAGCAGCTTGCCCCTGGGCGCAGATACGCAGTATTTT
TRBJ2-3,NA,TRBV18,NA,CASSRGLETDTQYF,TGTGCCAGCTCACGAGGACTGGAAACAGATACGCAGTATTTT
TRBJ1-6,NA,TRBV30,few,CAWSASSPLHF,TGTGCCTGGAGTGCCTCCTCACCCCTCCACTTT
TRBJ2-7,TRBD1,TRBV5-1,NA,CASSFWTGGSYEQYF,TGCGCCAGCAGCTTTTGGACAGGGGGCTCCTACGAGCAGTACTTC